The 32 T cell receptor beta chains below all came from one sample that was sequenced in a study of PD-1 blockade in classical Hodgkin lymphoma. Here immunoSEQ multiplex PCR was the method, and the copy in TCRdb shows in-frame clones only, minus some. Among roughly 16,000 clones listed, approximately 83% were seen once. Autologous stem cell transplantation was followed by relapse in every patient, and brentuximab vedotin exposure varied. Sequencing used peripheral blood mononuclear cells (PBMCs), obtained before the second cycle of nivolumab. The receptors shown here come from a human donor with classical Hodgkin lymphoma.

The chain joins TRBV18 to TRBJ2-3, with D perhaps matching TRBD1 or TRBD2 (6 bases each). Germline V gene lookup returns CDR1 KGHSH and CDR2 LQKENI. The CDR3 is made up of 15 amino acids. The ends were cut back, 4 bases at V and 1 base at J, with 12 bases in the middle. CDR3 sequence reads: CASSQGGSGTDTQYF. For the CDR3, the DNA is TGTGCCAGCTCACAGGGGGGCTCCGGCACAGATACGCAGTATTTT.

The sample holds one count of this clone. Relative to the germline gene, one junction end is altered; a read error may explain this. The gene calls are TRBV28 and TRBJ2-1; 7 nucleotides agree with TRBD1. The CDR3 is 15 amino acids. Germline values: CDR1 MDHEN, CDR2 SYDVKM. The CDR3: CASSPQGQHYNERFF. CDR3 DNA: TGTGCCAGCAGTCCCCAGGGACAGCACTACAATGAGCGGTTCTTC.

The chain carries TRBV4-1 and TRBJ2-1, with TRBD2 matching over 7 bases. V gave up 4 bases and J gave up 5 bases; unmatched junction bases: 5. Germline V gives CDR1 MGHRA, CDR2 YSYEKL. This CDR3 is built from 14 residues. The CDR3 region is CASSRGGRDNEQFF. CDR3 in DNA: TGCGCCAGCAGCCGGGGGGGACGGGACAATGAGCAGTTCTTC.

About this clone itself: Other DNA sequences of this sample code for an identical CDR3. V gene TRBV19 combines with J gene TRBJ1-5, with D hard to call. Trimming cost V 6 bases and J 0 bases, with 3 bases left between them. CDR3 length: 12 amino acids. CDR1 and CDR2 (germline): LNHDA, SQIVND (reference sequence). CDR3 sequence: CASRDSNQPQHF. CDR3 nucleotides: TGTGCCAGTAGGGATAGCAATCAGCCCCAGCATTTT.

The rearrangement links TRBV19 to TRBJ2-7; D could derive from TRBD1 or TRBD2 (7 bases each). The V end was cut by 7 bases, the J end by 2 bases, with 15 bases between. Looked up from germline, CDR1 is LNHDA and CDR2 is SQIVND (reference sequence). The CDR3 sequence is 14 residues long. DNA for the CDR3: TGTGCCAGTAAAGAGCAGGGGGGGACCTACGAGCAGTACTTC. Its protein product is CASKEQGGTYEQYF.

The CDR3 is CASSLVRGDYGYTF. For the CDR3, the DNA is TGTGCCAGCAGCTTGGTCAGGGGAGACTATGGCTACACCTTC. The rearrangement links TRBV5-5 to TRBJ1-2, with TRBD1 as a possible D gene (6 bases). In germline, CDR1 is SGHKS, CDR2 YYEKEE (reference sequence). The CDR3 has 14 amino acids. Trimming shortened V by 0 bases and J by 3 bases, and 9 bases separated the two germline ends.

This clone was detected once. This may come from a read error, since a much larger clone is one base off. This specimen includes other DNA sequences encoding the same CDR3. CDR3 bases: TGTGCCAGCAGTCCCCGGACAGGACGGGAGTTGTTTTTT. Its translation: CASSPRTGRELFF. The chain joins TRBV27 to TRBJ2-2, with D possibly being TRBD1 (7 bases). The CDR3 has 13 amino acids. The germline V gene encodes CDR1 MNHEY and CDR2 SMNVEV (reference sequence).

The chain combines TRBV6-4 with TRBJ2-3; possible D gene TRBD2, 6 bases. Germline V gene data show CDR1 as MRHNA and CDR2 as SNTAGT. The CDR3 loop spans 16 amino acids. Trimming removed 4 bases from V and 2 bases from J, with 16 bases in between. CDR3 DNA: TGTGCCAGCAGTGGCTCTACCGGGGGTGACACAGATACGCAGTATTTT. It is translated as CASSGSTGGDTDTQYF.

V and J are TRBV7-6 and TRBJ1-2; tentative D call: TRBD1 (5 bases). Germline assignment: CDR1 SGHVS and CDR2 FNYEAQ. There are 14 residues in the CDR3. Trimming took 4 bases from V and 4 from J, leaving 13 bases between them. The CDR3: CASSYPPGLYGYTF. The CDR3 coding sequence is TGTGCCAGCAGCTATCCTCCGGGGCTCTATGGCTACACCTTC.

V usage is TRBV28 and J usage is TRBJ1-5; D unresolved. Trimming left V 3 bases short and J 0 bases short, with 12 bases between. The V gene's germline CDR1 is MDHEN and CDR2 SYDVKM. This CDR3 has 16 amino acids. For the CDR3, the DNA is TGTGCCAGCAGTTTTCCGGAGTGGGATAGCAATCAGCCCCAGCATTTT. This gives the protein CASSFPEWDSNQPQHF.

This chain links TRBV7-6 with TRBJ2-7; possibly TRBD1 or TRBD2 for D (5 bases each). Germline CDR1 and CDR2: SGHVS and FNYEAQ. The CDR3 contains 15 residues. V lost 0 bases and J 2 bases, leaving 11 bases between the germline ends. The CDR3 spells CASSLAGGMAYEQYF. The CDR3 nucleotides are TGTGCCAGCAGCTTAGCTGGGGGAATGGCCTACGAGCAGTACTTC.

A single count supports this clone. The chain's CDR3 is CASTDSLRDNEQFF. CDR3 bases: TGTGCCAGCACCGACTCCCTCCGCGACAATGAGCAGTTCTTC. The chain joins TRBV6-6 to TRBJ2-1; D gene uncertain. Germline loops: CDR1 MNHNY, CDR2 SVGAGI (reference sequence). The CDR3 length is 14 residues. With 7 bases removed from V and 5 bases from J, the gap between germline ends came to 15 bases.

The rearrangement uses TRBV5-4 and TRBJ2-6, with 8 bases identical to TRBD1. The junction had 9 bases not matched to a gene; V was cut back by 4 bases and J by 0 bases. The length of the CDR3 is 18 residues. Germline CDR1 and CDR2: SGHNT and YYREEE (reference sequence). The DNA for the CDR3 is TGTGCCAGCAGCCTTACCGGGACAGGCTTCTCTGGGGCCAACGTCCTGACTTTC. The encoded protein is CASSLTGTGFSGANVLTF.

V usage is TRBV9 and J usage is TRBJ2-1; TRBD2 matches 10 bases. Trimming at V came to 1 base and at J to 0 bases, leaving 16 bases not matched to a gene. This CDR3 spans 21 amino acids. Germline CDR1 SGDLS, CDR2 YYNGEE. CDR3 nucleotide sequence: TGTGCCAGCAGCGTAATAGGGCTAGCGGGAGTATACCAGAGCTCCTACAATGAGCAGTTCTTC. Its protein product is CASSVIGLAGVYQSSYNEQFF.

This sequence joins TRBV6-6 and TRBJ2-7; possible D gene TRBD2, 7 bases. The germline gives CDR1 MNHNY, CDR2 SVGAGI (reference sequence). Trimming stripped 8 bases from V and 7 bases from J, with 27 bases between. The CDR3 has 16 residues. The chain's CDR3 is CASVLGPSGLRGEQYF. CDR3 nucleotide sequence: TGTGCCAGCGTGCTCGGCCCTAGCGGATTGAGGGGGGAGCAGTACTTC.

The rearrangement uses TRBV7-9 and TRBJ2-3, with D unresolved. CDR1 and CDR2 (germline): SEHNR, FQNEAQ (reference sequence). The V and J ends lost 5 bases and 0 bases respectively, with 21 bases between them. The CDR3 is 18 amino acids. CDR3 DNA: TGTGCCAGCAGCCAAATTGTCCGCCAAATACGAAGCACAGATACGCAGTATTTT. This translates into CASSQIVRQIRSTDTQYF.

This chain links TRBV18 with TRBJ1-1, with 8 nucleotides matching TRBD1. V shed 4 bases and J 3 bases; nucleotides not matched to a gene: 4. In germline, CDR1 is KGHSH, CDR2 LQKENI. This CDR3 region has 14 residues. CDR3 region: CASSLQGADTEAFF. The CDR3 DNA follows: TGTGCCAGCTCACTGCAGGGGGCAGACACTGAAGCTTTCTTT.

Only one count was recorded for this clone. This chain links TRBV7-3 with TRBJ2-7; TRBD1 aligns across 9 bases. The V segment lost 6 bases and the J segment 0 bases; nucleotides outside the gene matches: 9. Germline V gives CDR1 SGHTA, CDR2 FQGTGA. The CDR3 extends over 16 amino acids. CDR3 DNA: TGTGCCAGCAGGTTCGCCGGGACAGGGAGCTCCTACGAGCAGTACTTC. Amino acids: CASRFAGTGSSYEQYF.

CDR3 in amino acids: CASTMTGADSPLHF. CDR3 DNA: TGTGCCAGCACTATGACAGGAGCAGATTCACCCCTCCACTTT. The rearrangement joins TRBV5-6 to TRBJ1-6, with TRBD1 as a possible D gene (6 bases). The CDR3 totals 14 residues. Germline lookup yields CDR1 SGHDT and CDR2 YYEEEE. The V end was cut by 6 bases, the J end by 8 bases, with 15 bases between.

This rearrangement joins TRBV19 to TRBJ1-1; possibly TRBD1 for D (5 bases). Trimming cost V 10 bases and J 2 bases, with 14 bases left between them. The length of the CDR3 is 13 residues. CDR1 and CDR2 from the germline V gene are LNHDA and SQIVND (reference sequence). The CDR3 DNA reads TGTGCCACCCTCTCAAGGGGAAACACTGAAGCTTTCTTT. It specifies CATLSRGNTEAFF.

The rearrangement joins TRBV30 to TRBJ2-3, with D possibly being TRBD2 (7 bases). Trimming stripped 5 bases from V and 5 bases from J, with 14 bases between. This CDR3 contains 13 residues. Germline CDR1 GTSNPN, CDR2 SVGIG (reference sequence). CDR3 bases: TGTGCCTGGGGGGGGCGGGAGAGAGATACGCAGTATTTT. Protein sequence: CAWGGRERDTQYF.

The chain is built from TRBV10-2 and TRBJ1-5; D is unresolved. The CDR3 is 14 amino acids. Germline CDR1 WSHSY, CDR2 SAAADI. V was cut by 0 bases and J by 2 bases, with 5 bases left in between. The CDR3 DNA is TGCGCCAGCAGTGAGTCAAACGGCAATCAGCCCCAGCATTTT. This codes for CASSESNGNQPQHF.

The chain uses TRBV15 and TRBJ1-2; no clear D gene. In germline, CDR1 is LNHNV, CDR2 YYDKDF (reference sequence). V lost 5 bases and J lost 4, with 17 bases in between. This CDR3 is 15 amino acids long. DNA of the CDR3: TGTGCCACCAGCTTTCCGTGTGGAAAGACCTATGGCTACACCTTC. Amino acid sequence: CATSFPCGKTYGYTF.

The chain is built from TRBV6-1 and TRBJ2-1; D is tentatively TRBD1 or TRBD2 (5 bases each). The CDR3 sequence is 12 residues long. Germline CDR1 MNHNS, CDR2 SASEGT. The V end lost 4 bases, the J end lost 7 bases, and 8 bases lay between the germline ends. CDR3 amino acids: CASSGGKNEQFF. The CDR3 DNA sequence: TGTGCCAGCAGTGGGGGGAAAAATGAGCAGTTCTTC.

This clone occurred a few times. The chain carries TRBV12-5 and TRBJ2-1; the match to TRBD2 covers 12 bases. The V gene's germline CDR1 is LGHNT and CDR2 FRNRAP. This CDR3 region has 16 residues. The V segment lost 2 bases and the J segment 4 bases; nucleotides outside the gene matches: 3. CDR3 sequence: CASGLSSGGAYNEQFF. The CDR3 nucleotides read TGTGCTAGTGGTTTGTCTAGCGGGGGGGCTTACAATGAGCAGTTCTTC.

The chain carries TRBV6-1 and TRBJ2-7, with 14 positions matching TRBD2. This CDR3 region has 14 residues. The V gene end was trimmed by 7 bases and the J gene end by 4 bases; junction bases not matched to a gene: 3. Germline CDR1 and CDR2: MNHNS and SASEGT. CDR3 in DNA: TGTGCCAGCACCGGACTAGCGGGGGGATACGAGCAGTACTTC. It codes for CASTGLAGGYEQYF.

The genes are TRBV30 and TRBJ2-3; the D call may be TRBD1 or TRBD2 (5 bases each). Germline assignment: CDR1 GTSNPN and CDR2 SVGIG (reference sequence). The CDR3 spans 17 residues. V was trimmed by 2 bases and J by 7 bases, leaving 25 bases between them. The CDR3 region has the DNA TGTGCCTGGAGTAAAGGGACGGGGCCTAACGATCCCCATACGCAGTATTTT. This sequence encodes CAWSKGTGPNDPHTQYF.

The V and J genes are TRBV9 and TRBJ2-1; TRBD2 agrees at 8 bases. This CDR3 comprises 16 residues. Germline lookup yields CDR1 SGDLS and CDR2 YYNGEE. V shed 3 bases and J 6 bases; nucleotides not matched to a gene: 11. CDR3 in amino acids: CASSAPGTRVPNEQFF. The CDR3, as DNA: TGTGCCAGCAGCGCCCCGGGGACTAGGGTACCCAATGAGCAGTTCTTC.

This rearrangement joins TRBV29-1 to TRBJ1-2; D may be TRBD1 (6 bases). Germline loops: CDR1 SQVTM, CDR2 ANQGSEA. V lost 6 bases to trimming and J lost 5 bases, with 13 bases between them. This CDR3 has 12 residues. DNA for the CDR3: TGCAGCGTCGACCGGGACAAGTATGGCTACACCTTC. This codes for CSVDRDKYGYTF.

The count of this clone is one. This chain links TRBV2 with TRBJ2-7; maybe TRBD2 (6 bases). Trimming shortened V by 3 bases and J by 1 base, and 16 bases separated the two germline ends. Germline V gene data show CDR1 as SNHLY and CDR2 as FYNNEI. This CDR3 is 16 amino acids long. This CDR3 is CASSELSVAESYEQYF. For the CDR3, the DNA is TGTGCCAGCAGTGAGCTTTCGGTAGCGGAGTCCTACGAGCAGTACTTC. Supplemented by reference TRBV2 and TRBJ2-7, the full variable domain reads EPEVTQTPSHQVTQMGQEVILRCVPISNHLYFYWYRQILGQKVEFLVSFYNNEISEKSEIFDDQFSVERPDGSNFTLKIRSTKLEDSAMYFCASSELSVAESYEQYFGPGTRLTVT.

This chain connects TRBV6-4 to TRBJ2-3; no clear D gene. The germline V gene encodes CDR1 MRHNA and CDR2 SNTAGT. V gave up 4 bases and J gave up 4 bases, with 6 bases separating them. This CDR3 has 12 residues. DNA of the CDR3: TGTGCCAGCAGTGCCAGACCAGATACGCAGTATTTT. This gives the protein CASSARPDTQYF.

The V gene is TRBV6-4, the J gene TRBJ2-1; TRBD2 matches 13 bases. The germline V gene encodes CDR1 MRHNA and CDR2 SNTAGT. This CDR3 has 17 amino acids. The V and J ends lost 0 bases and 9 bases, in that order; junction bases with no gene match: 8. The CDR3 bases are TGTGCCAGCAGTGACTCAAAGGGACTAGCGGGAAAGGGTGAGCAGTTCTTC. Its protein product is CASSDSKGLAGKGEQFF.